A selection of T cell receptor beta chains follows, all from one sample in a study of spatial heterogeneity in lung cancer. TCRdb recomputed calls from the 5' RACE reads with MiXCR, one row per CDR3 protein. The table has roughly 9,600 distinct CDR3 sequences, around 6.3% seen once. The source was lung tumor tissue, collected at surgery. The origin of the receptors is a male donor with early-stage non-small cell lung cancer. CDR3s include the opening cysteine and the closing phenylalanine or tryptophan. A D gene is named only where the DNA matches it firmly. Clone size is given for some rows only: seen once, a few or many times, or a class if the clone is expanded.

clone size	V gene	D gene	J gene	CDR3 protein	CDR3 DNA
medium-sized	TRBV12-3/TRBV12-4	.	TRBJ1-1	CASSLGQSNTEAFF	TGTGCCAGCAGTTTAGGGCAGAGTAACACTGAAGCTTTCTTT
.	TRBV20-1	.	TRBJ2-7	CSAREGHYEQYF	TGCAGTGCTAGAGAGGGACACTACGAGCAGTACTTC
many	TRBV10-3	.	TRBJ2-3	CAISEGGTDTQYF	TGTGCCATCAGTGAGGGAGGGACGGATACGCAGTATTTT
few	TRBV28	TRBD2	TRBJ2-5	CATRGSLAGAQTQYF	TGTGCCACCCGCGGATCACTAGCGGGCGCCCAAACCCAGTACTTC
.	TRBV12-3/TRBV12-4	.	TRBJ1-2	CASITSRGGYTF	TGTGCCAGCATTACTTCGCGGGGAGGCTACACCTTC
.	TRBV7-2	TRBD1	TRBJ1-2	CASSLWAGTDNYGYTF	TGTGCCAGCAGCCTATGGGCCGGGACAGACAACTATGGCTACACCTTC
medium-sized	TRBV3-1	.	TRBJ2-7	CASSQSYEQYF	TGTGCCAGCAGCCAAAGCTACGAGCAGTACTTC
many	TRBV13	.	TRBJ1-2	CASSLATNTYGYTF	TGTGCCAGCAGCTTAGCTACCAACACCTATGGCTACACCTTC
medium-sized	TRBV4-2	TRBD2	TRBJ2-3	CASSQDLAGGTDTQYF	TGTGCCAGCAGCCAAGATCTAGCGGGGGGCACAGATACGCAGTATTTT
many	TRBV2	.	TRBJ1-5	CASSAGGDQPQHF	TGTGCCAGCAGTGCGGGGGGGGATCAGCCCCAGCATTTT
many	TRBV29-1	.	TRBJ2-1	CSVAPAGNEQFF	TGCAGCGTTGCCCCTGCGGGGAATGAGCAGTTCTTC
.	TRBV28	.	TRBJ2-5	CASSFGSLNQETQYF	TGTGCCAGCAGTTTCGGCTCTCTCAACCAAGAGACCCAGTACTTC
many	TRBV6-5	TRBD1	TRBJ2-7	CASFTPGTGGYEQYF	TGTGCCAGCTTCACCCCGGGGACAGGGGGCTACGAGCAGTACTTC
.	TRBV7-3	TRBD2	TRBJ2-3	CASSSSGGRGDTQYF	TGTGCCAGCAGCTCTAGCGGGGGCCGCGGAGATACGCAGTATTTT
few	TRBV28	.	TRBJ1-2	CASSKQGRPGYGYTF	TGTGCCAGCAGTAAACAGGGCCGCCCGGGCTATGGCTACACCTTC
few	TRBV24-1	.	TRBJ2-3	CATSDFPEISSTDTQYF	TGTGCCACCAGTGATTTCCCGGAGATTTCTAGCACAGATACGCAGTATTTT
many	TRBV6-1	.	TRBJ1-1	CASSALEMNTEAFF	TGTGCCAGCAGTGCCCTGGAGATGAACACTGAAGCTTTCTTT
many	TRBV7-3	TRBD2	TRBJ2-5	CASSYGLAGGIQETQYF	TGTGCCAGCAGTTACGGACTAGCGGGGGGAATCCAAGAGACCCAGTACTTC
medium-sized	TRBV12-3/TRBV12-4	.	TRBJ1-6	CASSLGGTWDSPLHF	TGTGCCAGCAGTTTAGGTGGGACGTGGGATTCACCCCTCCACTTT
many	TRBV7-2	.	TRBJ1-6	CASSLFQIDYSPLHF	TGTGCCAGCAGCTTATTCCAGATAGATTATTCACCCCTCCACTTT
.	TRBV5-6	TRBD1	TRBJ2-3	CASSLGQGGSTQYF	TGTGCCAGCAGCCTGGGACAGGGGGGGAGTACGCAGTATTTT
many	TRBV6-1	TRBD2	TRBJ2-7	CASRLLPGLADYEQYF	TGTGCCAGCAGGCTGCTCCCGGGACTAGCAGACTACGAGCAGTACTTC